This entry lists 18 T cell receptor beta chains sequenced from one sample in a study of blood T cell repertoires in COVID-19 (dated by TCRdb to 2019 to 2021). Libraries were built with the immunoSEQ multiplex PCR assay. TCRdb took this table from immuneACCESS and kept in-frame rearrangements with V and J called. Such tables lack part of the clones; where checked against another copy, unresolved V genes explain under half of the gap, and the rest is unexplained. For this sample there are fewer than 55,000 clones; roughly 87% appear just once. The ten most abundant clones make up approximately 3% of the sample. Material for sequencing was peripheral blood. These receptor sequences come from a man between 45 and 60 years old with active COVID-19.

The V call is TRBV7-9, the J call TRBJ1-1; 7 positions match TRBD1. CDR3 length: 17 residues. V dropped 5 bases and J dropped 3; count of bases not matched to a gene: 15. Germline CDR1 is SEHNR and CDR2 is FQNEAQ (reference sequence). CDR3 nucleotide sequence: TGTGCCAGCAGCCCCTCTACGACAGGGAAGGTGTACACTGAAGCTTTCTTT. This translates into CASSPSTTGKVYTEAFF.

DNA for the CDR3: TGCAGTGCTCGACAGGACTTGGGCTACACCTTC. This translates into CSARQDLGYTF. This chain uses TRBV20-1 with TRBJ1-2; D possibly corresponds to TRBD1 (6 bases). The CDR3 is 11 residues long. Germline V gene sequence: CDR1 DFQATT, CDR2 SNEGSKA (reference sequence). Trimming pared 5 bases from V and 8 bases from J, leaving 12 bases between.

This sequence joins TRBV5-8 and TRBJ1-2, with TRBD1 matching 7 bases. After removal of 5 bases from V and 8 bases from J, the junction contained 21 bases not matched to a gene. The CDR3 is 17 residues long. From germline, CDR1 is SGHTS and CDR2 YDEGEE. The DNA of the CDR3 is TGTGCCAGCAGTTACCCACGCCTGACAGGGTCTTTCGGAGGCTACACCTTC. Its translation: CASSYPRLTGSFGGYTF.

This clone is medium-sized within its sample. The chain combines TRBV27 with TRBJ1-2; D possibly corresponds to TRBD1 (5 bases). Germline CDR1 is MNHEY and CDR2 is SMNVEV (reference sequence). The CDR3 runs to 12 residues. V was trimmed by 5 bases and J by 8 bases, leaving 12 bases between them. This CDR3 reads CASSDSGRGYTF. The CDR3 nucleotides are TGTGCCAGCAGTGATTCAGGGAGGGGCTACACCTTC.

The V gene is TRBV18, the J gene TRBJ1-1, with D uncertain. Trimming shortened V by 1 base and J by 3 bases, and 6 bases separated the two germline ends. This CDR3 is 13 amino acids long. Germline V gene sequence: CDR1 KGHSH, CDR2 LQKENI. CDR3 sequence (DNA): TGTGCCAGCTCACCACTCCAGGACACTGAAGCTTTCTTT. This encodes CASSPLQDTEAFF. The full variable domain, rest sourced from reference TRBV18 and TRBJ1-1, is NAGVMQNPRHLVRRRGQEARLRCSPMKGHSHVYWYRQLPEEGLKFMVYLQKENIIDESGMPKERFSAEFPKEGPSILRIQQVVRGDSAAYFCASSPLQDTEAFFGQGTRLTVV.

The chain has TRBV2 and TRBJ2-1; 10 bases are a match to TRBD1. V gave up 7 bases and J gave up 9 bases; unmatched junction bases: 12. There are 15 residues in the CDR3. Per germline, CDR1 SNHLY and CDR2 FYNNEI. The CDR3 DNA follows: TGTGCCAGCAATTCCAGGACAGGGGGTTACGGTGAGCAGTTCTTC. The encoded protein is CASNSRTGGYGEQFF.

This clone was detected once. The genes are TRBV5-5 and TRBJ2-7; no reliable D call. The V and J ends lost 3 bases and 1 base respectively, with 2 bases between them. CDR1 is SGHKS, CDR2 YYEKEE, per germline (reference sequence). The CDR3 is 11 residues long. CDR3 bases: TGTGCCAGCAGCTCATCCTACGAGCAGTACTTC. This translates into CASSSSYEQYF.

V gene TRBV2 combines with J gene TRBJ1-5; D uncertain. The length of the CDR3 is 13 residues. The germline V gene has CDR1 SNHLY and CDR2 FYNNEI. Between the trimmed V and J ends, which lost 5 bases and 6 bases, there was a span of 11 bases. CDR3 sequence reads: CASSNSGGQPQHF. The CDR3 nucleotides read TGTGCCAGCAGTAACTCGGGAGGTCAGCCCCAGCATTTT.

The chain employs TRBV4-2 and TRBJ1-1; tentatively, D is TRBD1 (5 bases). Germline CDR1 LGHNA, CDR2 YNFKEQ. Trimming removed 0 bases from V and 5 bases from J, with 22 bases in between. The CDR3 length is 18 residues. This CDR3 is CASSQDNKVGRVWTEAFF. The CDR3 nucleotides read TGTGCCAGCAGCCAAGATAACAAGGTGGGCAGGGTGTGGACTGAAGCTTTCTTT.

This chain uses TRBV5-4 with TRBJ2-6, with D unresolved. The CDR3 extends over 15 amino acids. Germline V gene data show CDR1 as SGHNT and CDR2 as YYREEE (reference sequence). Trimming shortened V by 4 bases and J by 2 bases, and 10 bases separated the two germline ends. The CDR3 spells CASSELVPGANVLTF. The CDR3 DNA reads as TGTGCCAGCAGCGAACTGGTCCCTGGGGCCAACGTCCTGACTTTC.

CDR3 sequence: CASSAGLASSYEQYV. For the CDR3, the DNA is TGTGCCAGCAGCGCTGGCCTAGCGAGCTCCTACGAGCAGTACGTC. V is TRBV11-2 and J is TRBJ2-7, with a weak D call TRBD2 (6 bases). The CDR3 extends over 15 amino acids. Germline assignment: CDR1 SGHAT and CDR2 FQNNGV. Trimming removed 5 bases at V and 0 bases at J, with 14 bases between.

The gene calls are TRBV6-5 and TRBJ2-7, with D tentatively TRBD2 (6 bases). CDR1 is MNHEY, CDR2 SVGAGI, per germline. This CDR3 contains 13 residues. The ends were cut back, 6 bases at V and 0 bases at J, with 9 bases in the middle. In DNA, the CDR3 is TGTGCCAGCAGACCGCGGGACTCCTACGAGCAGTACGTC. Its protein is CASRPRDSYEQYV.

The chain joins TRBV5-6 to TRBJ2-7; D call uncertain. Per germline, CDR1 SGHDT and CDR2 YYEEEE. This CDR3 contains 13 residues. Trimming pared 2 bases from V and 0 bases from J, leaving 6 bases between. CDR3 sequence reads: CASSFMSSYEQYF. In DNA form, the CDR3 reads TGTGCCAGCAGCTTTATGAGCTCCTACGAGCAGTACTTC.

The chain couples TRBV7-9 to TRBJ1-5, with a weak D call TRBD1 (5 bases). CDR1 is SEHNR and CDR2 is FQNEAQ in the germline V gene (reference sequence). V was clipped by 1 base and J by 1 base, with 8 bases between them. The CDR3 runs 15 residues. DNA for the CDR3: TGTGCCAGCAGCTTAGGACAGCTAAGCAATCAGCCCCAGCATTTT. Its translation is CASSLGQLSNQPQHF. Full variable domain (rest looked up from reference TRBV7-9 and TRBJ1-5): DTGVSQNPRHKITKRGQNVTFRCDPISEHNRLYWYRQTLGQGPEFLTYFQNEAQLEKSRLLSDRFSAERPKGSFSTLEIQRTEQGDSAMYLCASSLGQLSNQPQHFGDGTRLSIL.

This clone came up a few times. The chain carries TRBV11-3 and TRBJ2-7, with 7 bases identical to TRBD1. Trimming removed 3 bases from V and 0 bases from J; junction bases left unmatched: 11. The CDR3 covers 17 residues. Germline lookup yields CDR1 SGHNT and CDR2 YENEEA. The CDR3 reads CASSFHTTGDPSYEQYV. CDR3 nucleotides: TGTGCCAGCAGCTTCCACACTACAGGGGATCCCTCCTACGAGCAGTACGTC.

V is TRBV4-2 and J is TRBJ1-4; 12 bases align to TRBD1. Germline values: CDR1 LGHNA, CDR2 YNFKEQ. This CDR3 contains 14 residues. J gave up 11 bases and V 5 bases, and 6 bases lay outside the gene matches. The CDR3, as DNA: TGTGCCAGCAGCAACCGGGACAGGGGGCTTAAACTGTTTTTT. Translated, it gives CASSNRDRGLKLFF.

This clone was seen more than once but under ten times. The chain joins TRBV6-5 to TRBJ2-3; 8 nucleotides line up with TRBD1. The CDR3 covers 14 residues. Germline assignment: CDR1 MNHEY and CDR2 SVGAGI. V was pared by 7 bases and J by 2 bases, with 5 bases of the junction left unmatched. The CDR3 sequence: CASTRQGPTDTQYF. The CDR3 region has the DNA TGTGCCAGCACCAGACAGGGGCCCACAGATACGCAGTATTTT.

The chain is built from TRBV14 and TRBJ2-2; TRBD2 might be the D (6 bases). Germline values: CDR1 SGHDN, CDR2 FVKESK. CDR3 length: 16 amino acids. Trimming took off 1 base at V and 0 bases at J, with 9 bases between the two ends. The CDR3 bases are TGTGCCAGCAGCCAAGTAGTAGCGGCGAACACCGGGGAGCTGTTTTTT. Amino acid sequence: CASSQVVAANTGELFF.